This TCR beta chain appears in the sequencing data of a study of T cells in Graves' hyperthyroidism and ophthalmopathy. Study-level points and caveats: In the blood, most expanded thyroid clonotypes above 0.001 appeared as well.

The germline V gene has CDR1 LGHDT and CDR2 YNNKEL (reference sequence). The length of the CDR3 is 15 residues. V dropped 0 bases and J dropped 1 base, with 9 bases sitting between them. Amplified TCR beta CDR3 regions derived from RNA transcripts. An initial round of RT-PCR targeting the TCR CDR3 relied on the HTBI primer set. In TCRdb, the multiplex PCR reads were re-called with MiXCR into one record per CDR3 protein. The table includes around 490,000 distinct CDR3 sequences, about 20% detected once. This clonotype came up a few times. What it binds is unknown. The source material was blood. The sequence came from a man aged 35 to 55 with Graves' ophthalmopathy. This sequence joins TRBV3-1 and TRBJ2-5; weak D call: TRBD1 (6 bases). The CDR3 DNA reads as TGTGCCAGCAGCCAAGAATCCAGGGGCCAAGAGACCCAGTACTTC. This sequence encodes CASSQESRGQETQYF.